The source of this T cell receptor (beta chain) is a study of OX40 agonist ivuxolimab in advanced cancers. In terms of the full investigation: Ivuxolimab, which targeted the costimulatory receptor OX40 (CD134), was an agonistic, fully human IgG2 monoclonal antibody. Among the roughly 50 dose-escalation patients, approximately 20 had hepatocellular carcinoma, 15 melanoma, 9 renal cell carcinoma and 9 head and neck cancer. The point of sequencing TCRbeta in the periphery was to test whether ivuxolimab changed TCR sequence diversity and drove clonal T-cell expansion. The paper describes the monotherapy dose-escalation part (N ≈ 52 patients) of the phase I trial of ivuxolimab. Partial responses were achieved by three dose-escalation patients, of whom one had hepatocellular carcinoma and two had cutaneous melanoma. Prior anti-PD-1, anti-PD-L1 or anti-CTLA-4 therapy was permitted, and checkpoint inhibitors had been received by more than 35% of dose-escalation patients. In the dose-escalation cohort, 70% to 85% of patients were male, and the mean age was roughly 60 years, with a range of 23 to 79. Intravenous ivuxolimab was administered to patients every 2 weeks at six dose levels: 0.01, 0.1, 0.3, 1.5, 3 and 10 mg/kg.

The germline V gene provides CDR1 SGHTA and CDR2 FQGTGA. The junction carries 11 bases between V and J, which are trimmed by 1 base and 3 bases respectively. From its cysteine to its phenylalanine, the CDR3 spans 15 amino acids. CDR3 DNA only is kept here, 45 bases in frame from base 1. Genomic DNA was isolated from the sorted cells so that the TCRbeta CDR3 region could be sequenced. The immunoSEQ Assay was used for sequencing of TCRbeta CDR3 regions. TCRdb mirrors the immuneACCESS table, restricted to in-frame sequences. Some clones are absent from its copies; in checked studies, under half trace to an unresolved V gene, and the reason for the others is unknown. The sample table contains nearly 25,000 clones; only one count was recorded for about 80% of them. Of the sample, over 1.1% is held by the ten largest clones. Overall study results and their limits: At doses of 0.1 to 3.0 mg/kg, clonal expansion of both CD4+ and CD8+ T cells in blood was seen between baseline and week 6. After ivuxolimab, CD8+ T cells had more expanded clones than CD4+ T cells on average. The antigen specificity of the peripheral T cells that underwent clonal expansion was not determined. In partial responders in the 0.1-3.0 mg/kg groups, normalized peripheral clonal expansion was found to be among the lowest, especially among CD8+ T cells. Low levels of normalized T-cell clonal expansion were also seen in some patients who did not respond.

Note on this clone: No antigen is known for it. There are no base qualities to consult, and no much larger clone falls within one base.

Patients with autoimmune disease history or receiving systemic immunosuppression were excluded from the trial. Peripheral blood for TCR sequencing was collected from all dose cohorts at baseline, on cycle 4 day 1, and on cycle 7 day 1. The samples were drawn from a first-in-human, open-label, multicenter phase I dose-escalation trial of ivuxolimab. The trial enrolled adults with locally advanced or metastatic head and neck squamous cell, hepatocellular, melanoma or renal cell carcinoma. Before TCR sequencing, CD4+ T cells and CD8+ T cells were sorted from peripheral blood as separate populations. The TCR comes from an adult with an advanced solid tumor such as melanoma, head and neck, liver or kidney cancer. Recombination connected TRBV7-3 to TRBJ2-3, with the identity of the D gene unclear. The specimen was CD4+ or CD8+ T cells sorted from blood, collected in a trial of the OX40 agonist ivuxolimab. CDR3 loop: CASSLSGFGTDTQYF. The DNA sequence follows: TGTGCCAGCAGCTTAAGTGGGTTTGGGACAGATACGCAGTATTTT.